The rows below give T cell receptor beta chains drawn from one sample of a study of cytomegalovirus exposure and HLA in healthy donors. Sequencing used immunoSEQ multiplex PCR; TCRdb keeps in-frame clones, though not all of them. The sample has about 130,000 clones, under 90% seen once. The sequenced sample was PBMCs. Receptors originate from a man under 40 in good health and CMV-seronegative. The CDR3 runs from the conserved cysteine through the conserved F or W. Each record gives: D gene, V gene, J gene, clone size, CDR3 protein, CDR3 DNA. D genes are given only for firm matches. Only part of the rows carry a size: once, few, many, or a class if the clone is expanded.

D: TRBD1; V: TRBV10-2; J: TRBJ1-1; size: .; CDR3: CASRWDRNTEAFF; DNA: TGCGCCAGCAGATGGGACAGAAACACTGAAGCTTTCTTT
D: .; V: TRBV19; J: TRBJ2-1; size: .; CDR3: CASTDSPTSYNEQFF; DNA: TGTGCCAGTACCGACAGTCCCACCTCCTACAATGAGCAGTTCTTC
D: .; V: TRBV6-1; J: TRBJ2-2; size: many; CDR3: CASSEEEGAGGELFF; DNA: TGTGCCAGCAGTGAAGAGGAGGGGGCCGGCGGGGAGCTGTTTTTT
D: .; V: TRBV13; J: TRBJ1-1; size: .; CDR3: CASSPGQGSNTEAFF; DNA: TGTGCCAGCAGCCCCGGTCAGGGTAGCAACACTGAAGCTTTCTTT
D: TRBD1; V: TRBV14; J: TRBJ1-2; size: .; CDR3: CASSLPGQSYGYTF; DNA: TGTGCCAGCAGCCTCCCGGGACAGTCCTATGGCTACACCTTC
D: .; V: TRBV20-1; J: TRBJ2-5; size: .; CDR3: CSARERETQYF; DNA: TGCAGTGCTAGAGAGAGGGAGACCCAGTACTTC
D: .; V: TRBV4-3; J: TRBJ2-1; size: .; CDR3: CASSQDSGSRGEQFF; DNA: TGCGCCAGCAGCCAAGATTCCGGGTCCCGTGGAGAGCAGTTCTTC
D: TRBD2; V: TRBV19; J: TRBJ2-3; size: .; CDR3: CASSDGRGRGSDTQYF; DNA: TGTGCCAGTAGCGACGGGAGGGGCCGAGGGTCAGATACGCAGTATTTT
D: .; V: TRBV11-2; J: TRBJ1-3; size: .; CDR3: CASSLDPPDISGNTIYF; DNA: TGTGCCAGCAGCTTAGATCCCCCGGACATATCTGGAAACACCATATATTTT
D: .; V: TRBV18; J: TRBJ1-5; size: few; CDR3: CASSPQGNSNQPQHF; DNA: TGTGCCAGCTCACCACAGGGGAACAGCAATCAGCCCCAGCATTTT
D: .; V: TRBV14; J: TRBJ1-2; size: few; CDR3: CASSQFGRNYGYTF; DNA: TGTGCCAGCAGCCAATTTGGCAGAAACTATGGCTACACCTTC
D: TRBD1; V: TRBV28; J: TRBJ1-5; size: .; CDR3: CASSLAGGDGNQPQHF; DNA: TGTGCCAGCAGTTTAGCAGGGGGCGACGGCAATCAGCCCCAGCATTTT
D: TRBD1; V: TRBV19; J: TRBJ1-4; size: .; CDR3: CASSAPDRERTLRLFF; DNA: TGTGCCAGTAGTGCACCCGACAGGGAACGTACGCTCAGGCTGTTTTTT
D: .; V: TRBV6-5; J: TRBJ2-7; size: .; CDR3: CASSYSPVLSSYEQYF; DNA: TGTGCCAGCAGTTACTCACCGGTCCTCTCCTCCTACGAGCAGTACTTC
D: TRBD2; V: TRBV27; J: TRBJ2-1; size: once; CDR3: CASSLGLPYNEQFF; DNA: TGTGCCAGCAGTTTGGGACTACCCTACAATGAGCAGTTCTTC
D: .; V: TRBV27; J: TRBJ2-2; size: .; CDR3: CASSTLQGVTGELFF; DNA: TGTGCCAGCAGCACCTTACAGGGCGTCACCGGGGAGCTGTTTTTT
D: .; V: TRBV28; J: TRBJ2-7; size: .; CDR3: CASTSPGLDRYEQYF; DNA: TGTGCCAGCACCTCCCCGGGACTCGACCGATACGAGCAGTACTTC
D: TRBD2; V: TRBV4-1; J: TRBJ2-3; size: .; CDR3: CASRRGGDYTDTQYF; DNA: TGCGCCAGCAGGCGCGGGGGTGACTACACAGATACGCAGTATTTT
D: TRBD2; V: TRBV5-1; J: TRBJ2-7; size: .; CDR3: CASSPGLNLYEQYF; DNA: TGCGCCAGCAGCCCGGGACTAAATCTCTACGAGCAGTACTTC
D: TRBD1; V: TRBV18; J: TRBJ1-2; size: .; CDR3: CASSVTGDRNTF; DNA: TGTGCCAGCTCAGTGACAGGGGACCGTAACACCTTC
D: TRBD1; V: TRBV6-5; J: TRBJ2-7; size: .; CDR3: CASSSPAGGSEQYF; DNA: TGTGCCAGCAGTTCCCCGGCAGGGGGCTCCGAGCAGTACTTC
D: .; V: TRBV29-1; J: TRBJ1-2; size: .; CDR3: CSAPVAANYGYTF; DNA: TGCAGCGCCCCGGTCGCGGCTAACTATGGCTACACCTTC
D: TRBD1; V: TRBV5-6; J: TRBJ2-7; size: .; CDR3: CASSLRQGVSEQYF; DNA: TGTGCCAGCAGCTTAAGACAGGGAGTAAGCGAGCAGTACTTC
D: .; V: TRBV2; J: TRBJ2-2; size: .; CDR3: CASSEVVSGELFF; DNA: TGTGCCAGCAGTGAGGTAGTGTCCGGGGAGCTGTTTTTT
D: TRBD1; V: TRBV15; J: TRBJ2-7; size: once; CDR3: CATSRGGGQGSYEQYF; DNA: TGTGCCACCAGCAGAGGGGGAGGACAGGGGTCCTACGAGCAGTACTTC
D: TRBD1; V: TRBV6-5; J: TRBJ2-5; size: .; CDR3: CASRYRGGGTQYF; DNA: TGTGCCAGCAGGTACAGGGGTGGCGGGACCCAGTACTTC
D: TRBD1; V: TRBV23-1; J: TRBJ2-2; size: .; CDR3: CASSQKLGQAAGELFF; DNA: TGCGCCAGCAGTCAAAAATTAGGACAGGCCGCCGGGGAGCTGTTTTTT
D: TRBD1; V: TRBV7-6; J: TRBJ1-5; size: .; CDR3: CASSLVAGTGKLGQPQHF; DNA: TGTGCCAGCAGCTTAGTAGCCGGGACAGGGAAGTTGGGTCAGCCCCAGCATTTT
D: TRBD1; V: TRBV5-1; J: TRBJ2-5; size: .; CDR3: CASSLHPTGGQETQYF; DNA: TGCGCCAGCAGCCTCCACCCGACAGGGGGACAAGAGACCCAGTACTTC
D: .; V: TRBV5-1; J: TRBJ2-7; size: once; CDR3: CASSGGDSTYEQYF; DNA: TGCGCCAGCAGCGGCGGGGATTCGACCTACGAGCAGTACTTC
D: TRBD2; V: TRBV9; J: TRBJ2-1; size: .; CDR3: CASTLLGGEQFF; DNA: TGTGCCAGCACCCTACTCGGGGGGGAGCAGTTCTTC
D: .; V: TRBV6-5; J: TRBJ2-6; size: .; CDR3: CASSLSYSGANVLTF; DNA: TGTGCCAGCAGTTTAAGCTACTCTGGGGCCAACGTCCTGACTTTC
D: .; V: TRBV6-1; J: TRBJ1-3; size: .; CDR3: CASRLQSHSGNTIYF; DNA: TGTGCCAGCAGGCTACAGAGTCACTCTGGAAACACCATATATTTT